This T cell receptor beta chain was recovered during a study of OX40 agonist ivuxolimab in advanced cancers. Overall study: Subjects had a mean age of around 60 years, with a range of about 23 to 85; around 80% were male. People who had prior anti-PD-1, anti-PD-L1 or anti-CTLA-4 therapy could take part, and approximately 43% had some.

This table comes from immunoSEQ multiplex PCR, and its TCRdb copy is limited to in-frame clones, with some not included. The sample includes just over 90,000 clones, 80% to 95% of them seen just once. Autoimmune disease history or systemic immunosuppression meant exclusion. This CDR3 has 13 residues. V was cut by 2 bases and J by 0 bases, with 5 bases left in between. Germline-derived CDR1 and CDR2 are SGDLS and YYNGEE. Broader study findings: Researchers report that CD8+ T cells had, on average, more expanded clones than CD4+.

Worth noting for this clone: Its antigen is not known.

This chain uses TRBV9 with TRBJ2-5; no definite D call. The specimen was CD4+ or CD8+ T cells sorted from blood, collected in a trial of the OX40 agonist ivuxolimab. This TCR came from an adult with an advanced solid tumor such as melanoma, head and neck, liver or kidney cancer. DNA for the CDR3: TGTGCCAGCAGCGTTGGGGACCAAGAGACCCAGTACTTC. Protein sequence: CASSVGDQETQYF.